This paragraph reports one T cell receptor (beta chain). Its antigen is unidentified. The CDR3 is 15 amino acids. Trimming pared 2 bases from V and 1 base from J, leaving 6 bases between. CDR1 and CDR2 from the germline V gene are MNHEY and SVGAGI. The data were obtained in a study of beta chain features in type 1 diabetes. The sequenced template was cDNA made from the entire isolated RNA. The table came from immunoSEQ multiplex PCR; TCRdb's copy has only in-frame clones and leaves some out. This table holds more than 250,000 clones, more than 13% found once. Study-level results: All four CD4+ subsets from Type 1 diabetes patients carried moderately but significantly shorter TCRB CDR3s.

V is TRBV6-5 and J is TRBJ2-6; D is ambiguous. The clonotype was recovered from a man aged 25 to 40 with type 1 diabetes. Material for sequencing was naive CD4+ T cells from blood. The CDR3 region is CASSYSTSGANVLTF. CDR3 nucleotide sequence: TGTGCCAGCAGTTACAGCACGTCTGGGGCCAACGTCCTGACTTTC.